This is a list of T cell receptor beta chains from one sample in a study of control samples from healthy donors and cancer patients. Sequenced by immunoSEQ multiplex PCR; TCRdb stores in-frame clones only, minus some. This repertoire shows roughly 130,000 clones, about 95% found once; its top ten account for around 3.6%. The specimen was blood. These receptors were obtained from a man aged 25 to 40 in good health. Both conserved end residues are part of each CDR3. The D gene is left open where the match is weak. Where a row states a size, it is once, few, many or the class of an expanded clone; other rows omit it.

TRBV9	TRBD1	TRBJ1-4	.	CASSVGQAPHEKLFF	TGTGCCAGCAGCGTGGGACAGGCGCCCCATGAAAAACTGTTTTTT
TRBV4-3	.	TRBJ1-2	.	CASSQGLGVANYGYTF	TGCGCCAGCAGCCAAGGCCTGGGGGTCGCAAACTATGGCTACACCTTC
TRBV5-1	.	TRBJ2-2	.	CASSLFSSLGTGELFF	TGCGCCAGCAGCTTGTTCTCCTCCTTGGGCACCGGGGAGCTGTTTTTT
TRBV18	.	TRBJ1-2	.	CASSLIRGGYTF	TGTGCCAGCTCACTAATCAGGGGAGGCTACACCTTC
TRBV6-5	TRBD1	TRBJ2-7	.	CASSYSTGDAYEQYF	TGTGCCAGCAGTTACTCGACAGGGGATGCCTACGAGCAGTACTTC
TRBV7-3	.	TRBJ1-5	.	CAPMAFYNQPQHF	TGTGCCCCTATGGCCTTTTACAATCAGCCCCAGCATTTT
TRBV5-6	.	TRBJ2-3	.	CASSSVDTDTQYF	TGTGCCAGCAGCTCGGTAGACACAGATACGCAGTATTTT
TRBV10-1	.	TRBJ2-7	.	CASRITGNYEQYF	TGCGCCAGCAGAATAACTGGGAACTACGAGCAGTACTTC
TRBV2	TRBD2	TRBJ2-1	.	CASSSGLRSYNEQFF	TGTGCCAGCAGTTCGGGACTACGCTCCTACAATGAGCAGTTCTTC
TRBV2	TRBD1	TRBJ2-7	.	CASSEATGGPYEQYF	TGTGCCAGCAGTGAAGCGACAGGGGGCCCCTACGAGCAGTACTTC
TRBV6-4	TRBD2	TRBJ2-3	.	CASSASGGGADTQYF	TGTGCCAGCAGCGCAAGCGGGGGGGGTGCAGATACGCAGTATTTT
TRBV6-2/TRBV6-3	.	TRBJ2-3	once	CASSQGGDTQYF	TGTGCCAGCAGTCAAGGAGGCGATACGCAGTATTTT
TRBV6-6	.	TRBJ2-1	.	CASAVGPGSYEQFF	TGTGCCAGCGCTGTTGGCCCTGGTAGCTATGAGCAGTTCTTC
TRBV18	.	TRBJ2-2	once	CASSPETRTWPGELFF	TGTGCCAGCTCACCCGAGACCAGGACGTGGCCCGGGGAGCTGTTTTTT
TRBV29-1	.	TRBJ1-2	once	CSVERQDYGYTF	TGCAGCGTTGAACGGCAGGATTATGGCTACACCTTC
TRBV12-3/TRBV12-4	TRBD1	TRBJ1-1	.	CASSTDRGTEAFF	TGTGCCAGCAGTACGGACAGGGGTACTGAAGCTTTCTTT
TRBV3-1/TRBV3-2	.	TRBJ2-2	.	CASSQDRGTGELFF	TGTGCCAGCAGCCAAGATAGAGGGACCGGGGAGCTGTTTTTT
TRBV19	.	TRBJ2-1	.	CASSIALTVYNEQFF	TGTGCCAGTAGTATAGCTTTGACAGTCTACAATGAGCAGTTCTTC